This is a list of T cell receptor beta chains from one sample in a study of identifying expanded T cells in peripheral blood. Here immunoSEQ multiplex PCR was the method, and the copy in TCRdb shows in-frame clones only, minus some. The repertoire includes around 100,000 clones, roughly 85% of them detected once, and 15% to 20% sits in the top ten. Source material: blood. The receptors shown here come from a person aged 18 to 75 in good health. The CDR3 runs from the conserved cysteine through the conserved F or W. A D gene is named only where the DNA matches it firmly. Part of the rows lack a size; the others show once, few, many or a class for expanded clones.

>.|TRBJ1-2|.|TRBV30
TGTGCCTGGAGTGTAAATCGAGGGCCGGGCTACACCTTC
CAWSVNRGPGYTF
>.|TRBJ2-7|TRBD1|TRBV4-1
TGCGCCAGCAGCCCAACAGGGGATTCTCTTAGGGAGCAGTACTTC
CASSPTGDSLREQYF
>once|TRBJ2-7|TRBD1|TRBV5-4
TGTGCCAGCAGCCCCGGGACAGGCCTTGCCTACGAGCAGTACTTC
CASSPGTGLAYEQYF
>.|TRBJ1-2|.|TRBV2
TGTGCCAGCAGTGAAGGGGCAGGAGGCTATGGCTACACCTTC
CASSEGAGGYGYTF
>once|TRBJ2-5|.|TRBV18
TGTGCCAGCTCACCGCGGTACCAAGAGACCCAGTACTTC
CASSPRYQETQYF
>.|TRBJ2-1|TRBD2|TRBV18
TGTGCCAGCTCACCCCTGACTAGCGGGGGTACGAATGAGCAGTTCTTC
CASSPLTSGGTNEQFF
>.|TRBJ1-4|.|TRBV4-3
TGCGCCAGCAGTGTAAGGGGCATTAATGAAAAACTGTTTTTT
CASSVRGINEKLFF
>.|TRBJ2-7|.|TRBV5-6
TGTGCCAGCAGCCGCTGGTCGGAATCCTACGAGCAGTACTTC
CASSRWSESYEQYF
>.|TRBJ1-4|.|TRBV5-5
TGTGCCAGCAGCTTGGAATCGTGGACTACCCGGGAAAAACTGTTTTTT
CASSLESWTTREKLFF
>once|TRBJ2-3|TRBD2|TRBV5-4
TGTGCCAGCAGCCCCTCGGGAGGGAGGGCCAGGGCAGATACGCAGTATTTT
CASSPSGGRARADTQYF
>.|TRBJ2-2|.|TRBV5-4
TGTGCCAGCAGCTTGGATGCCGGGGAGCTGTTTTTT
CASSLDAGELFF
>.|TRBJ1-1|.|TRBV4-3
TGCGCCAGCAGCCAAGATCCAAATACTAGGGGGGCCAACACTGAAGCTTTCTTT
CASSQDPNTRGANTEAFF
>.|TRBJ1-2|TRBD1|TRBV9
TGTGCCAGCAGCGCCCGGGACAGGGACTTATATGGCTACACCTTC
CASSARDRDLYGYTF
>.|TRBJ2-7|.|TRBV6-6
TGTGCCAGCAGTTACGCCGCGCTCTACGAGCAGTACTTC
CASSYAALYEQYF
>.|TRBJ2-5|.|TRBV19
TGTGCCAGTAGTCTTAGCGCAACCGCTCAAGAGACCCAGTACTTC
CASSLSATAQETQYF
>.|TRBJ2-2|.|TRBV27
TGTGCCAGCAGCTCCGACGGGATAAACACCGGGGAGCTGTTTTTT
CASSSDGINTGELFF
>.|TRBJ2-1|.|TRBV7-9
TGTGCCAGCAGCTTGGGTTTGGGTGAGCAGTTCTTC
CASSLGLGEQFF
>.|TRBJ1-1|TRBD1|TRBV10-2
TGCGCCAGCAGCGCAGGGGGCGTTACTGAAGCTTTCTTT
CASSAGGVTEAFF
>.|TRBJ1-6|.|TRBV6-7
TGTGCCAGCACCACACCAGGAAGTTCCTATAATTCACCCCTCCACTTT
CASTTPGSSYNSPLHF
>once|TRBJ1-6|TRBD1|TRBV7-2
TGTGCCAGCAGCCCCAGGACAGGGGACAATTCACCCCTCCACTTT
CASSPRTGDNSPLHF
>.|TRBJ1-2|.|TRBV19
TGTGCCAGTAGTATAGCCTGGGGGGATCCCTATAACTATGGCTACACCTTC
CASSIAWGDPYNYGYTF
>.|TRBJ2-7|.|TRBV6-5
TGTGCCAGCAGTCAACAGGGCTACGAGCAGTACTTC
CASSQQGYEQYF
>.|TRBJ2-5|.|TRBV19
TGTGCCAGTAGTATGGGGGAGACCCAGTACTTC
CASSMGETQYF
>.|TRBJ1-5|.|TRBV4-3
TGCGCCAGCAGCCAAGATATAAGGGTTGGCAATCAGCCCCAGCATTTT
CASSQDIRVGNQPQHF
>.|TRBJ2-2|TRBD1|TRBV18
TGTGCCAGCTCGATGGACAGGATGGGGTACACCGGGGAGCTGTTTTTT
CASSMDRMGYTGELFF
>.|TRBJ1-2|.|TRBV4-1
TGCGCCAGCAGCCAAGGGACCGCCCCTGGCCATGGCTACACCTTC
CASSQGTAPGHGYTF
>.|TRBJ2-2|TRBD2|TRBV5-6
TGTGCCAGCAGCTATCGCTGGGGCGGGGGGAACACCGGGGAGCTGTTTTTT
CASSYRWGGGNTGELFF
>.|TRBJ1-4|.|TRBV5-1
TGCGCCAGCAGCTTGTGGGCCATCACCCCAACTAATGAAAAACTGTTTTTT
CASSLWAITPTNEKLFF